Reported below is one TCR beta chain. RNA transcripts yielded amplified TCR beta CDR3 regions. Researchers ran a first-round RT-PCR on the TCR CDR3 using the HTBI primer set. Via MiXCR, TCRdb re-called the multiplex PCR reads, giving one row per CDR3 protein. The data show roughly 700,000 distinct CDR3 sequences, about 15% seen once. Exclusions: uncontrolled infection, other autoimmune disease, pregnancy, lactation. Unmatched junction bases numbered 6, after V lost 1 base and J lost 5 bases. Germline CDR1 is SGHTA and CDR2 is FQGNSA. CDR3 length: 16 amino acids. This sample stems from a study of T cells in Graves' hyperthyroidism and ophthalmopathy. Study information: Upon initial diagnosis and before any treatment, peripheral blood was collected.

The rearrangement links TRBV7-2 to TRBJ2-5, with 11 positions matching TRBD2. This sequence originates from a woman younger than 35 with Graves' hyperthyroidism. Specimen: blood. DNA for the CDR3: TGTGCCAGCAGCTTAGATAGACTAGCGGGAAGGGAGACCCAGTACTTC. Translation gives CASSLDRLAGRETQYF.